The T cell receptor (beta chain) under discussion was sequenced for a study of cytomegalovirus exposure and HLA in healthy donors. At the level of the study: Assignment to the Caucasian-associated ancestry cluster applied to more than 75% of the 350 to 500 genotyped donors.

Use of 60 Vbeta and 13 Jbeta primers characterized the PCR. Clones were read by immunoSEQ multiplex PCR, and TCRdb kept only the in-frame ones, dropping some. The sample includes roughly 200,000 clones, around 77% of them seen just once. Germline V CDR1 and CDR2: MNHEY, SMNVEV (reference sequence). The trim removed 3 bases at V and 2 bases at J, leaving 4 bases unmatched. The CDR3 runs 14 residues. About this clone: The identical CDR3 is also encoded by other nucleotide sequences in the sample.

Participants comprised healthy donors of bone marrow. Material for sequencing was PBMCs. The chain uses TRBV27 and TRBJ2-7; 7 bases map to TRBD2. The clonotype originates from a man aged 55-75 years in good health and CMV-seronegative. The CDR3: CASSFASGPYEQYF. In nucleotides, the CDR3 is TGTGCCAGCAGTTTTGCTAGCGGTCCCTACGAGCAGTACTTC.